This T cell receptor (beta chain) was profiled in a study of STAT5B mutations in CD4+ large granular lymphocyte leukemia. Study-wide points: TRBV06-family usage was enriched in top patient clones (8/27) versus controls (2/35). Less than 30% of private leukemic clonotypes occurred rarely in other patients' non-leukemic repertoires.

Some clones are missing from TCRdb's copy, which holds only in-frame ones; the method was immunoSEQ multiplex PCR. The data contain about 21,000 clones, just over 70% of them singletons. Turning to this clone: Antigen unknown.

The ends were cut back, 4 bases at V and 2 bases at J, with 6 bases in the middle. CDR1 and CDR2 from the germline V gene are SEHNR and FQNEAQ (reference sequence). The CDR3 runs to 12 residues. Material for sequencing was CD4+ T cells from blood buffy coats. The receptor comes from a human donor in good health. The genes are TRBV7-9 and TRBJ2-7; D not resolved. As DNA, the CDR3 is TGTGCCAGCAGCTCCCAACCCTACGAGCAGTACTTC. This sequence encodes CASSSQPYEQYF.